This T cell receptor beta chain was recovered during a study of response to subunit inactivated influenza vaccine. General study points: The authors suggested that few new T cells are recruited per seasonal influenza vaccination.

The CDR3 length is 15 residues. The V segment lost 10 bases and the J segment 7 bases; nucleotides outside the gene matches: 12. Germline-derived CDR1 and CDR2 are KGHSH and LQKENI. MiXCR was run by TCRdb on the RT-PCR reads, yielding one entry per CDR3 protein. The sample includes 500,000 to 550,000 distinct CDR3 sequences, approximately 7.6% seen only once; the top ten take under 15%. This clonotype was counted a single time. Antigen: not known. The TCR originated in a man between 50 and 75 years old who received an inactivated influenza vaccine. The source was PBMCs from blood, collected roughly 24 months after vaccination. The chain links TRBV18 to TRBJ2-2; 10 nucleotides agree with TRBD2. The CDR3 DNA is TGTGCCACCTCCCCGCTAGCGGGAGTGTTCGGGGAGCTGTTTTTT. This gives the protein CATSPLAGVFGELFF.